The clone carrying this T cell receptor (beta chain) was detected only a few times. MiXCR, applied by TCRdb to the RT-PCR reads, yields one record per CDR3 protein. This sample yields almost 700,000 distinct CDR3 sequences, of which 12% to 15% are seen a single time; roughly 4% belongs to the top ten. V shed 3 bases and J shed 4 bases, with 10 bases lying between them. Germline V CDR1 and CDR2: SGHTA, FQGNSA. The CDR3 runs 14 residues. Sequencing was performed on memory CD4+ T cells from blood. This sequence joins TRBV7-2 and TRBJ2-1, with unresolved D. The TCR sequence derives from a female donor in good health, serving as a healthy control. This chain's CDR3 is CASSFNPAYNEQFF. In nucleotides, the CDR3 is TGTGCCAGCAGCTTTAATCCGGCTTACAATGAGCAGTTCTTC.